This T cell receptor (beta chain) was observed in a study of blood T cell repertoires in COVID-19. Whole-study context: Samples taken during acute and convalescent COVID-19 were collected in the United States, Italy and Spain. Sources were T cells, B-cell-depleted T cells, or PBMCs; the material itself was cDNA or gDNA.

Per germline, CDR1 SGHRS and CDR2 YFSETQ. The CDR3 is 15 amino acids. V was cut by 0 bases and J by 1 base, with 10 bases left in between. Patients in Seattle were enrolled during active infection, then followed longitudinally. Of note for this clone: Distinct nucleotide sequences in the sample also encode this CDR3.

In the original processing: Scientists estimated how many nucleated cells there were by amplifying reference gene primers. Only in-frame clones appear in the TCRdb table, and some are missing; sequencing was by immunoSEQ multiplex PCR. D and trimming were read from the DNA, whereas the V and J calls and clone size are those reported in that table. Of about 370,000 clones in the sample, around 90% were seen once. This receptor was obtained from a woman under 40 with COVID-19, enrolled during active disease. Sequenced: peripheral blood. The rearrangement links TRBV5-1 to TRBJ1-1; D gene ambiguous. The CDR3: CASSLVSGSNTEAFF. In DNA form, the CDR3 reads TGCGCCAGCAGCTTGGTTTCCGGTTCGAACACTGAAGCTTTCTTT.